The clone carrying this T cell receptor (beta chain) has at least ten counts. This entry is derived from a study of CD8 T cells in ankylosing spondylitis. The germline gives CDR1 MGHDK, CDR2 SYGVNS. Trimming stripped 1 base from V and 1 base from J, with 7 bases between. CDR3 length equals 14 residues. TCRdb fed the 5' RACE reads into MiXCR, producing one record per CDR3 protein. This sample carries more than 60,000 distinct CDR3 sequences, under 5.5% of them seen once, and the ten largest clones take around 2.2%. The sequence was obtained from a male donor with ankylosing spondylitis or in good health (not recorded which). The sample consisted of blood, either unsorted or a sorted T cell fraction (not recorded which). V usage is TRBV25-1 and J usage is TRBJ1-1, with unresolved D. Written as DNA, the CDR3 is TGTGCCAGCAGTGAATCGGGAGCGAACACTGAAGCTTTCTTT. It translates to CASSESGANTEAFF.